The clone carrying this T cell receptor beta chain was recorded only once. The data stem from a study of radiotherapy plus CTLA-4 blockade in lung cancer. Per germline, CDR1 SGHRS and CDR2 YFSETQ. The germline V and J ends were trimmed by 0 bases and 4 bases, with 10 bases remaining between them. This CDR3 spans 15 amino acids. Only in-frame clones appear in the TCRdb table, and some are missing; sequencing was by immunoSEQ multiplex PCR. The sample comprises over 80,000 clones, more than 75% of which are singletons, and about a sixth rests with the top ten. This chain joins TRBV5-1 and TRBJ1-4; tentative D call: TRBD1 (5 bases). This specimen was peripheral blood, taken from a patient treated with radiotherapy plus ipilimumab. The sequence was obtained from a human donor with non-small cell lung cancer that progressed on radiotherapy plus ipilimumab. CDR3 residues: CASSLEGWGNEKLFF. CDR3 DNA sequence: TGCGCCAGCAGCTTGGAGGGGTGGGGTAATGAAAAACTGTTTTTT.